The rows below give T cell receptor beta chains drawn from one sample of a study of CD8+ T cells in alopecia areata. Data came from immunoSEQ multiplex PCR; TCRdb stores just in-frame clones and leaves some out. The table has about 260,000 clones, 60% seen once; the top ten hold about 0.89%. The material sequenced was CD4+ T cells sorted from blood, taken at week 52, from a patient treated with tofacitinib. The origin of the receptors is a human donor with alopecia areata. Both conserved end residues are part of each CDR3. Each record gives: CDR3 DNA, CDR3 protein, V gene, clone size, J gene, D gene. A D gene is named only where the DNA matches it firmly. Clone size is stated in some rows and not others, as once, few, many or a class when expanded.

TGTGCCAGCAGTTTGGGGGGGGGTTGGTACAATGAGCAGTTCTTC	CASSLGGGWYNEQFF	TRBV27	few	TRBJ2-1	TRBD2
TGTGCCAGCAGCCCGCGGGACGTCGGCTATGGCTACACCTTC	CASSPRDVGYGYTF	TRBV5-4	NA	TRBJ1-2	NA
TGTGCCAGCAGTTTACACAGGGGGTCCGAGCAGTACTTC	CASSLHRGSEQYF	TRBV27	NA	TRBJ2-7	TRBD1
TGTGCCAGCAGCAATAATCGGGGGGGTAGCACAGATACGCAGTATTTT	CASSNNRGGSTDTQYF	TRBV7-8	NA	TRBJ2-3	TRBD2
TGTGCCAGCAGTTTATCCGGGGAGACCCAGTACTTC	CASSLSGETQYF	TRBV27	NA	TRBJ2-5	NA
TGTGCCAGCGCTTCTCAAACCGGGACCTACAATGAGCAGTTCTTC	CASASQTGTYNEQFF	TRBV5-6	NA	TRBJ2-1	NA
TGTGCCAGTAGTCTCCAACAGGGCCCAGTTTACTTC	CASSLQQGPVYF	TRBV19	NA	TRBJ2-4	NA
TGTGCCAGCTCACCATGGTCCGGGACAAGCACGGATACGCAGTATTTT	CASSPWSGTSTDTQYF	TRBV18	NA	TRBJ2-3	NA
TGTGCCAGCAGTGCCCATTGGGACAGGAACTATGGCTACACCTTC	CASSAHWDRNYGYTF	TRBV2	NA	TRBJ1-2	TRBD1
TGCAGCGGACAGGAGTATAATGAAAAACTGTTTTTT	CSGQEYNEKLFF	TRBV29-1	NA	TRBJ1-4	NA
TGTGCCAGCAGTGGGGGGACGTATTCCTACGAGCAGTACTTC	CASSGGTYSYEQYF	TRBV2	NA	TRBJ2-7	NA
TGCAGCGTTGAGGTCTATGGCTACACCTTC	CSVEVYGYTF	TRBV29-1	NA	TRBJ1-2	NA
TGTGCCAGCAGTATCCGCAGGAACGAGGATGGCTACACCTTC	CASSIRRNEDGYTF	TRBV27	NA	TRBJ1-2	NA
TGTGCCAGAGGGATTCTACAGGCGGCAGAAGGCTACACCTTC	CARGILQAAEGYTF	TRBV7-9	NA	TRBJ1-2	NA
TGTGCCATCACAACTCGACAGGATAGCTCCTACAATGAGCAGTTCTTC	CAITTRQDSSYNEQFF	TRBV10-3	once	TRBJ2-1	NA
TGTGCCAGCAGCGTAGAATCGGGCTGGAGGGGCTACACCTTC	CASSVESGWRGYTF	TRBV9	NA	TRBJ1-2	NA
TGTGCCATCAGTGAGTCGCTTAGGGTAGGGCAAGAGACCCAGTACTTC	CAISESLRVGQETQYF	TRBV10-3	NA	TRBJ2-5	NA
TGCAGCGTTGAAGGCACTAGCGGGGCGAATGAGCAGTTCTTC	CSVEGTSGANEQFF	TRBV29-1	few	TRBJ2-1	TRBD2
TGTGCCAGCAGCTTGGACAGCTACAATGAGCAGTTCTTC	CASSLDSYNEQFF	TRBV6-6	NA	TRBJ2-1	NA
TGTGCCACCAGCAGACTTGTAGCGGAGACCCAGTACTTC	CATSRLVAETQYF	TRBV15	NA	TRBJ2-5	NA
TGTGCCAGCAGCTTAGATGCAGGTCAACGGCAGCCCCAGCATTTT	CASSLDAGQRQPQHF	TRBV7-2	NA	TRBJ1-5	NA
TGTGCCATCAGTGGACGACAGCCTACGAGCTCCTACAATGAGCAGTTCTTC	CAISGRQPTSSYNEQFF	TRBV10-3	NA	TRBJ2-1	NA
TGTGCCTGGAGTGTAGGACAGGGCGGCTACGAGCAGTACTTC	CAWSVGQGGYEQYF	TRBV30	NA	TRBJ2-7	TRBD1
TGCGCCAGCAGCCTTTTATCGGGGGGGACCACGCAGTATTTT	CASSLLSGGTTQYF	TRBV4-1	NA	TRBJ2-3	TRBD2